A single sample gave rise to the 3 T cell receptor beta chains below, sequenced in a study of T cells in localized non-small cell lung cancer. TCRdb keeps only in-frame clones here, not all; method: immunoSEQ multiplex PCR. Of some 80,000 clones listed, approximately 85% were seen once; the top ten hold more than 2.5%. This specimen was peripheral blood, taken before any cancer treatment. All receptors come from a man aged 40-75 years with stage I lung adenocarcinoma.

The V call is TRBV4-1, the J call TRBJ2-7, with 9 bases that match TRBD1. Germline CDR1 and CDR2: MGHRA and YSYEKL. The CDR3 covers 17 residues. After removal of 0 bases from V and 3 bases from J, the junction contained 9 bases not matched to a gene. DNA of the CDR3: TGCGCCAGCAGCCAAGAAAGGGCGGGACAGGGACGCTACGAGCAGTACTTC. Amino acid sequence: CASSQERAGQGRYEQYF.

The chain recombines TRBV7-9 with TRBJ1-1, with D possibly TRBD1 on 5 matching bases. The CDR3 is 15 residues long. The germline CDR1 and CDR2 sequences are SEHNR and FQNEAQ (reference sequence). With 2 bases removed from V and 2 bases from J, the gap between germline ends came to 12 bases. The CDR3 sequence is CASSLTGTGNTEAFF. The CDR3 DNA is TGTGCCAGCAGCTTAACCGGGACGGGCAACACTGAAGCTTTCTTT.

CDR3 sequence reads: CSVRGATGELFF. DNA of the CDR3: TGCAGCGTCAGGGGGGCCACCGGGGAGCTGTTTTTT. The chain uses TRBV29-1 and TRBJ2-2; D perhaps matches TRBD1 (7 bases). This CDR3 spans 12 amino acids. Germline-derived CDR1 and CDR2 are SQVTM and ANQGSEA. Between the trimmed V and J ends, which lost 6 bases and 4 bases, there was a span of 9 bases.